The 19 T cell receptor beta chains below come from one sample, sequenced in a study of T cell repertoires in cytomegalovirus infection. TCRdb re-called the reads with MiXCR, one entry per CDR3 protein. The sample consists of 85,000 to 130,000 distinct CDR3 sequences, about 22% of them appearing once. Sequencing used CD8+ T cells from PBMCs. The origin of the receptors is a human donor in good health (CMV status not recorded). Some clones in this sample may be carry-over from other donors' samples.

This clonotype showed up just a few times. The chain joins TRBV20-1 to TRBJ1-1; tentative D call: TRBD1 (6 bases). The CDR3 loop spans 11 amino acids. Germline loops: CDR1 DFQATT, CDR2 SNEGSKA (reference sequence). V was cut by 7 bases and J by 6 bases, with 12 bases left in between. CDR3 in DNA: TGCAGTGTTCAGGGGAGAGCTGAAGCTTTCTTT. Amino acid sequence: CSVQGRAEAFF.

The sample holds a few counts of this clonotype. J is TRBJ1-1 and V is TRBV15; 8 bases agree with TRBD1. The V gene end was trimmed by 5 bases and the J gene end by 1 base; junction bases not matched to a gene: 9. Germline V gene lookup returns CDR1 LNHNV and CDR2 YYDKDF (reference sequence). The CDR3 extends over 16 amino acids. In DNA form, the CDR3 reads TGTGCCACCAGCCGAATGATCGGACAGGGGAACACTGAAGCTTTCTTT. This translates into CATSRMIGQGNTEAFF.

This clonotype was counted only a few times. The chain has TRBV20-1 and TRBJ1-3, with TRBD1 as a possible D gene (5 bases). Trimming took off 6 bases at V and 1 base at J, with 13 bases between the two ends. The CDR3 extends over 14 amino acids. Germline V gene lookup returns CDR1 DFQATT and CDR2 SNEGSKA (reference sequence). The CDR3: CSALAGTSGNTIYF. CDR3 in DNA: TGCAGTGCCCTAGCGGGGACGTCTGGAAACACCATATATTTT.

The rearrangement joins TRBV28 to TRBJ2-7; 12 bases align to TRBD2. V lost 10 bases and J lost 2; bases outside the gene matches: 6. Germline values: CDR1 MDHEN, CDR2 SYDVKM. This CDR3 contains 14 residues. CDR3 region: CATSLAGGPYEQYF. CDR3 bases: TGTGCCACTTCACTAGCGGGAGGACCCTACGAGCAGTACTTC.

The V and J genes are TRBV13 and TRBJ1-5; no clear D. Deletions cut 1 base from V and 5 bases from J, with 9 bases between. This CDR3 comprises 14 residues. Germline-derived CDR1 and CDR2 are PRHDT and FYEKMQ (reference sequence). The CDR3 loop is CASSLAPRDQPQHF. As DNA, the CDR3 is TGTGCCAGCAGCTTAGCACCGCGGGATCAGCCCCAGCATTTT.

Ten or more counts support this clonotype. This chain joins TRBV7-8 and TRBJ2-1; 8 bases are shared with TRBD2. The CDR3 extends over 17 amino acids. V shed 7 bases, J shed 1 base, and the junction held 12 bases outside the gene matches. In germline, CDR1 is SGHVS, CDR2 FQNEAQ. The CDR3 sequence: CASILGTGRESYNEQFF. CDR3 DNA sequence: TGTGCCAGCATCTTGGGGACCGGGAGGGAGTCCTACAATGAGCAGTTCTTC.

This chain connects TRBV6-2 or TRBV6-3 to TRBJ2-2, with 11 bases lining up with TRBD2. The V segment lost 5 bases and the J segment 2 bases; nucleotides outside the gene matches: 4. The germline V gene has CDR1 MNHEY and CDR2 SVGEGT. This CDR3 comprises 16 residues. The CDR3 nucleotides read TGTGCCAGCAGTGAGGGACTAGCGGAAAACACCGGGGAGCTGTTTTTT. This codes for CASSEGLAENTGELFF.

This clonotype appeared a few times. This chain links TRBV10-3 with TRBJ2-5; D call uncertain. Germline V gene sequence: CDR1 ENHRY, CDR2 SYGVKD. Trimming pared 4 bases from V and 2 bases from J, leaving 8 bases between. The CDR3 contains 13 residues. This chain's CDR3 is CAISVSKQETQYF. The CDR3 DNA is TGTGCCATCAGTGTGAGCAAGCAAGAGACCCAGTACTTC.

This chain connects TRBV11-2 to TRBJ1-1; no clear D. Germline values: CDR1 SGHAT, CDR2 FQNNGV. This CDR3 is built from 13 residues. Trimming shortened V by 5 bases and J by 6 bases, and 13 bases separated the two germline ends. The CDR3 bases are TGTGCCAGCAGCCCCCGACACTTCTCTGAAGCTTTCTTT. Translating it yields CASSPRHFSEAFF.

This clonotype was seen at least ten times. The chain uses TRBV11-2 and TRBJ1-4; D gene unclear. The CDR3 totals 16 residues. Trimming pared 1 base from V and 0 bases from J, leaving 9 bases between. Germline V gives CDR1 SGHAT, CDR2 FQNNGV. The CDR3 spells CASSLGTAPTNEKLFF. CDR3 sequence (DNA): TGTGCCAGCAGCTTAGGAACGGCTCCAACTAATGAAAAACTGTTTTTT.

This clonotype was counted ten times or more. CDR3: CATSTGSTDTQYF. DNA of the CDR3: TGTGCCACCAGCACCGGTAGCACAGATACGCAGTATTTT. The rearrangement uses TRBV15 and TRBJ2-3; D gene unclear. CDR1 and CDR2 (germline): LNHNV, YYDKDF (reference sequence). CDR3 size: 13 residues. V gave up 4 bases and J gave up 0 bases, with 5 bases separating them.

V is TRBV28 and J is TRBJ1-2; 9 bases align to TRBD1. V was pared by 2 bases and J by 2 bases, with 3 bases of the junction left unmatched. This CDR3 contains 15 residues. Germline V CDR1 and CDR2: MDHEN, SYDVKM. The CDR3 DNA sequence: TGTGCCAGCAGTTTAACCGGGACAGGGAACTATGGCTACACCTTC. Translated, it gives CASSLTGTGNYGYTF.

The chain uses TRBV6-5 and TRBJ2-2; TRBD2 agrees at 7 bases. Unmatched junction bases numbered 7, after V lost 0 bases and J lost 0 bases. The CDR3 spans 18 residues. In germline, CDR1 is MNHEY, CDR2 SVGAGI. The CDR3 here is CASSYSIPGGTNTGELFF. The CDR3 DNA reads TGTGCCAGCAGTTACTCGATACCGGGGGGAACGAACACCGGGGAGCTGTTTTTT.

This rearrangement joins TRBV12-5 to TRBJ2-7, with D possibly TRBD2 on 5 matching bases. Germline values: CDR1 LGHNT, CDR2 FRNRAP. The CDR3 is made up of 13 amino acids. The germline V and J ends were trimmed by 7 bases and 5 bases, with 15 bases remaining between them. The CDR3 DNA reads TGTGCTAGTGCCCTGAGGGAGATGGACGAGCAGTACTTC. This codes for CASALREMDEQYF.

This clonotype occurred many times. The V gene is TRBV7-6, the J gene TRBJ2-2; D is ambiguous. Germline CDR1 reads SGHVS; CDR2 reads FNYEAQ. This CDR3 spans 15 amino acids. V gave up 5 bases and J gave up 0 bases, with 10 bases separating them. The CDR3 DNA follows: TGTGCCAGCAGCCCAGACCGGTCGAACACCGGGGAGCTGTTTTTT. This gives the protein CASSPDRSNTGELFF.

The genes are TRBV14 and TRBJ2-7; D might be TRBD2 (7 bases). Germline loops: CDR1 SGHDN, CDR2 FVKESK. With 4 bases removed from V and 0 bases from J, the gap between germline ends came to 16 bases. The CDR3 totals 16 residues. This CDR3 reads CASSPTAGHFSYEQYF. CDR3 coding DNA: TGTGCCAGCAGCCCCACAGCGGGACACTTCTCCTACGAGCAGTACTTC. The variable domain in full, completed from reference TRBV14 and TRBJ2-7, reads EAGVTQFPSHSVIEKGQTVTLRCDPISGHDNLYWYRRVMGKEIKFLLHFVKESKQDESGMPNNRFLAERTGGTYSTLKVQPAELEDSGVYFCASSPTAGHFSYEQYFGPGTRLTVT.

The chain carries TRBV9 and TRBJ2-7; no firm D call. The germline V gene has CDR1 SGDLS and CDR2 YYNGEE. V shed 0 bases and J shed 5 bases, with 6 bases lying between them. The CDR3 loop spans 12 amino acids. CDR3 residues: CASSVGGDEQYF. The CDR3, as DNA: TGTGCCAGCAGCGTAGGAGGCGACGAGCAGTACTTC. Full variable domain (outside the CDR3, taken from reference TRBV9 and TRBJ2-7): DSGVTQTPKHLITATGQRVTLRCSPRSGDLSVYWYQQSLDQGLQFLIQYYNGEERAKGNILERFSAQQFPDLHSELNLSSLELGDSALYFCASSVGGDEQYFGPGTRLTVT.

The V gene is TRBV12-3 or TRBV12-4, the J gene TRBJ2-5; 8 positions match TRBD1. V shed 6 bases, J shed 7 bases, and the junction held 4 bases outside the gene matches. The CDR3 contains 12 residues. The CDR3 loop reads CASREGQATQYF. The CDR3 DNA sequence: TGTGCCAGCAGAGAGGGACAGGCGACCCAGTACTTC.

The chain links TRBV12-5 to TRBJ1-5; D unresolved. The CDR3 length is 12 residues. V lost 5 bases, J lost 2 bases, and 4 bases lay in between. Germline-derived CDR1 and CDR2 are LGHNT and FRNRAP. The CDR3, as DNA: TGTGCTAGTGGTCAGGGCAATCAGCCCCAGCATTTT. It translates to CASGQGNQPQHF.